This T cell receptor (beta chain) came from a study of OX40 agonist ivuxolimab in advanced cancers. Sequenced by immunoSEQ multiplex PCR; TCRdb stores in-frame clones only, minus some. The sample has some 50,000 clones, 82% seen once. Study-wide results and caveats: Some patients who did not respond also had low normalized T-cell clonal expansion.

As for this clone: Its cognate antigen is unknown.

CDR3 size: 11 residues. Between the trimmed V and J ends, which lost 5 bases and 5 bases, there was a span of 6 bases. Germline lookup yields CDR1 MNHNY and CDR2 SVGAGI (reference sequence). This clonotype originated in an adult with an advanced solid tumor such as melanoma, head and neck, liver or kidney cancer. This chain joins TRBV6-6 and TRBJ1-1; D remains unclear. This sample comprised CD4+ or CD8+ T cells sorted from blood, obtained in a trial of the OX40 agonist ivuxolimab. The CDR3 DNA reads as TGTGCCAGCAGTCCCTCGACTGAAGCTTTCTTT. Translation: CASSPSTEAFF.